The 9 T cell receptor beta chains below all came from one sample that was sequenced in a study of shared clonotypes between healthy human individuals. Data came from immunoSEQ multiplex PCR; TCRdb stores just in-frame clones and leaves some out. The table lists 470,000 or so clones, about 78% of them singletons. The specimen sequenced was PBMCs. Receptor source: a woman in her 40s in good health. Some clones in this sample may be carry-over from other donors' samples.

The V gene is TRBV9, the J gene TRBJ1-1; D perhaps matches TRBD1 (5 bases). Trimming cost V 3 bases and J 3 bases, with 15 bases left between them. Germline CDR1 reads SGDLS; CDR2 reads YYNGEE. There are 15 residues in the CDR3. The DNA for the CDR3 is TGTGCCAGCAGCGAGCAGGGCGGTTTGGACACTGAAGCTTTCTTT. This sequence encodes CASSEQGGLDTEAFF. Full variable domain (missing parts from reference TRBV9 and TRBJ1-1): DSGVTQTPKHLITATGQRVTLRCSPRSGDLSVYWYQQSLDQGLQFLIQYYNGEERAKGNILERFSAQQFPDLHSELNLSSLELGDSALYFCASSEQGGLDTEAFFGQGTRLTVV.

The rearrangement links TRBV7-9 to TRBJ2-5; D may be TRBD1 (5 bases). Germline V gene data show CDR1 as SEHNR and CDR2 as FQNEAQ (reference sequence). Trimming took off 1 base at V and 2 bases at J, with 14 bases between the two ends. The CDR3 spans 16 residues. Here the CDR3 reads CASSLGRQILQETQYF. As DNA, the CDR3 is TGTGCCAGCAGCTTAGGGAGACAGATCCTACAAGAGACCCAGTACTTC.

In its sample, this clone was seen a few times. The chain recombines TRBV18 with TRBJ2-7, with TRBD1 identical over 12 bases. This CDR3 is built from 15 residues. From germline, CDR1 is KGHSH and CDR2 LQKENI. Trimming cost V 5 bases and J 0 bases; bases outside gene matches: 2. CDR3 DNA sequence: TGTGCCAGCTCAGCGGGACAGGGGGCCTCCTACGAGCAGTACTTC. Residues: CASSAGQGASYEQYF.

V gene TRBV14 combines with J gene TRBJ2-6; D is unclear. Per the germline V gene, CDR1 is SGHDN and CDR2 is FVKESK. The CDR3 is 14 residues long. The V end lost 4 bases, the J end lost 1 base, and 5 bases lay between the germline ends. CDR3 region: CASSRESGANVLTF. Here the CDR3 DNA reads TGTGCCAGCAGCCGTGAATCTGGGGCCAACGTCCTGACTTTC.

This chain uses TRBV4-2 with TRBJ2-1; D unresolved. The V and J ends lost 1 base and 6 bases respectively, with 10 bases between them. The CDR3 extends over 14 amino acids. The germline CDR1 and CDR2 sequences are LGHNA and YNFKEQ. The DNA of the CDR3 is TGTGCCAGCAGCCAAGTATTAGCTGGCAATGAGCAGTTCTTC. Protein: CASSQVLAGNEQFF.

In the case of this clone: The junction does not match germline at one end; this may be a read error. The chain has TRBV29-1 and TRBJ2-2; TRBD2 aligns across 8 bases. CDR1 is SQVTM and CDR2 is ANQGSEA in the germline V gene. The CDR3 has 12 residues. The CDR3 DNA is TGCGGCGTTGCGGGGGGCACCGGGGAGCTGTTTTTT. It yields the protein CGVAGGTGELFF.

The chain recombines TRBV19 with TRBJ2-3; no reliable D call. The CDR3 extends over 12 amino acids. Deletions cut 5 bases from V and 5 bases from J, with 8 bases between. Germline CDR1 LNHDA, CDR2 SQIVND (reference sequence). The CDR3 protein is CASSWAEDTQYF. Here the CDR3 DNA reads TGTGCCAGTAGTTGGGCGGAAGATACGCAGTATTTT. The variable domain in full, with the rest retrieved from reference TRBV19 and TRBJ2-3, is DGGITQSPKYLFRKEGQNVTLSCEQNLNHDAMYWYRQDPGQGLRLIYYSQIVNDFQKGDIAEGYSVSREKKESFPLTVTSAQKNPTAFYLCASSWAEDTQYFGPGTRLTVL.

Only a few counts were recorded for this clone. The chain joins TRBV6-5 to TRBJ2-3, with no clear D. This CDR3 comprises 12 residues. The V and J ends lost 7 bases and 2 bases respectively, with 7 bases between them. Germline-derived CDR1 and CDR2 are MNHEY and SVGAGI. Here the CDR3 reads CASTQYTDTQYF. CDR3 DNA sequence: TGTGCCAGCACCCAATACACAGATACGCAGTATTTT.

The chain employs TRBV7-2 and TRBJ1-2, with 8 bases that match TRBD1. Germline V gene data show CDR1 as SGHTA and CDR2 as FQGNSA. The CDR3 has 14 residues. The ends lost 2 bases at V and 8 bases at J; junction bases unmatched: 7. The CDR3, as DNA: TGTGCCAGCAGCTTATTTGCGACAGGGGAGGGCTACACCTTC. Translation gives CASSLFATGEGYTF.